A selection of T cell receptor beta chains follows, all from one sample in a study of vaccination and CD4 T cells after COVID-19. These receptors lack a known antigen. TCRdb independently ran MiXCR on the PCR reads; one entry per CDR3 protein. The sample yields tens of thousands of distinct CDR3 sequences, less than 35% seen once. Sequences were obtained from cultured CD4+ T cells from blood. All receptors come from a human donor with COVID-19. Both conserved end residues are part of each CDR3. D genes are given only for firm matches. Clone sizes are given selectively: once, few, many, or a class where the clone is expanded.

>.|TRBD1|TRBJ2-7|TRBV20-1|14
TGCAGTGCTACCACTCTACAGGGGGTCCACGAGCAGTACTTC
CSATTLQGVHEQYF
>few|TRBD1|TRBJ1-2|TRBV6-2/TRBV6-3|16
TGTGCCAGCAGCTCCGGGACAGCGACTACCAAGCGTGGCTACACCTTC
CASSSGTATTKRGYTF
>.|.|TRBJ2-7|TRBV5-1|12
TGCGCCAGCAGGGACGGTTTAGGCGAGCAGTACTTC
CASRDGLGEQYF
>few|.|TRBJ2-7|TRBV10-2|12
TGCGCCAGCAGCCCGACAGGCGACGAGCAGTACTTC
CASSPTGDEQYF
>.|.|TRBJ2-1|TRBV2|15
TGTGCCAGCAGGGACCGGGCTCGGGGTTACAATGAGCAGTTCTTC
CASRDRARGYNEQFF
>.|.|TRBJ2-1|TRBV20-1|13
TGCAGTGCTAGAGGGGGGGTGCGGAATGAGCAGTTCTTC
CSARGGVRNEQFF
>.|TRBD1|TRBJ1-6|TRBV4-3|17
TGCGCCAGCAGCCACCGGACAGGGGACTCCTATAATTCACCCCTCCACTTT
CASSHRTGDSYNSPLHF
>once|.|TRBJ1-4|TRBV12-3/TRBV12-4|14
TGTGCCAGCAGTTCCAGGGTTAGGGATGAAAAACTGTTTTTT
CASSSRVRDEKLFF
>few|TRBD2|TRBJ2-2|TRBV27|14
TGTGCCAGCAGTAGACTAGCCGGTCCCGGGGAGCTGTTTTTT
CASSRLAGPGELFF
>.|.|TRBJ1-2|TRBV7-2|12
TGTGCCAGCAGCCCGAGGTTGGGAGGCTACACCTTC
CASSPRLGGYTF
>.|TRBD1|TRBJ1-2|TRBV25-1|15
TGTGCCAGCAGTGAACCCGGACAGGGGTTTTATGGCTACACCTTC
CASSEPGQGFYGYTF
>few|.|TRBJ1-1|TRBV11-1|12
TGTGCCAGCAGCCCGAGGGCAGTTGAAGCTTTCTTT
CASSPRAVEAFF
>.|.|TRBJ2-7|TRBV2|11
TGTGCCAGCAAGAGTGACTACGAGCAGTACTTC
CASKSDYEQYF
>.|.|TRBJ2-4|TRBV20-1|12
TGCAGTGCTAGCGAAAACAAAAACATTCAGTACTTC
CSASENKNIQYF
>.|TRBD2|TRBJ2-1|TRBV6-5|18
TGTGCCAGCAGTTACTCGGTAGCGGGGGAGTACGCTAGCAATGAGCAGTTCTTC
CASSYSVAGEYASNEQFF
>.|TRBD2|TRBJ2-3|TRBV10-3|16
TGTGCCATCGATGATCCGGGACTAGCGGGCACAGATACGCAGTATTTT
CAIDDPGLAGTDTQYF
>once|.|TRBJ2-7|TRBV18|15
TGTGCCAGCTCACCCGACCGACCGAGCTCCTACGAGCAGTACTTC
CASSPDRPSSYEQYF
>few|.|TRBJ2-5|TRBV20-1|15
TGCAGTATCATGCGCCCGGGGGGCGACCAAGAGACCCAGTACTTC
CSIMRPGGDQETQYF
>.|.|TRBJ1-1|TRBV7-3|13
TGTGCCAGCAGTGGGGGGATGAACACTGAAGCTTTCTTT
CASSGGMNTEAFF
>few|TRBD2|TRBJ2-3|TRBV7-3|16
TGTGCCAGCAGCCCTCTATCAGCGGGGACTGGGGATACGCAGTATTTT
CASSPLSAGTGDTQYF
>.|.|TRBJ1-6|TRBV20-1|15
TGCAGTGCTAGACCCGCGACCAGCTCGTCTTCACCCCTCCACTTT
CSARPATSSSSPLHF
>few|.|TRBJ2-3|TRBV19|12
TGTGCCAGTAGTACCGACACAGATACGCAGTATTTT
CASSTDTDTQYF
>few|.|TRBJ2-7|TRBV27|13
TGTGCCAGCAGTTTATCTGGGCAGTACGAGCAGTACTTC
CASSLSGQYEQYF
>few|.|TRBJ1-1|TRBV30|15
TGTGCCTGGAGTGTACGGGCACTTAGGAACACTGAAGCTTTCTTT
CAWSVRALRNTEAFF
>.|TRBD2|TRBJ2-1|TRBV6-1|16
TGTGCCAGCACCTTAGGGGTAACGGGGGGGTACAATGAGCAGTTCTTC
CASTLGVTGGYNEQFF
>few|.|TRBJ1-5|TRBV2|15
TGTGCCTCCCGGGACGGAGGGGTTAGCAATCAGCCCCAGCATTTT
CASRDGGVSNQPQHF
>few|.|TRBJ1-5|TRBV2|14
TGTGCCAGCAGACTTGACAGGCTGAGTCAGCCCCAGCATTTT
CASRLDRLSQPQHF
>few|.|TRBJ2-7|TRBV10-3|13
TGTGCCAACGATGCCGACGTAGCCTACGAGCAGTACTTC
CANDADVAYEQYF
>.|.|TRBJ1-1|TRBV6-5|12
TGTGCCAGCAGTTTCTTGAACACTGAAGCTTTCTTT
CASSFLNTEAFF
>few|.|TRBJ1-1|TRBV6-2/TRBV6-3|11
TGTGCCAGCAGTCGGGACCGTGAAGCTTTCTTT
CASSRDREAFF
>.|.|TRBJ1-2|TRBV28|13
TGTGCCGTCCGGACACCAGCTAACTATGGCTACACCTTC
CAVRTPANYGYTF
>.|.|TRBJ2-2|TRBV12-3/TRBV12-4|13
TGTGCCAGCAGTTATAGGGTTACCGGGGAGCTGTTTTTT
CASSYRVTGELFF
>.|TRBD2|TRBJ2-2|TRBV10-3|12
TGTGCCTCAGCGGGGGGTCCCGGGGAGCTGTTTTTT
CASAGGPGELFF
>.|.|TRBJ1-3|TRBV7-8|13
TGTGCCAGCAGCCCCACAGGGCTAAACACCATATATTTT
CASSPTGLNTIYF
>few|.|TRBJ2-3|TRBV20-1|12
TGCAGTGTAAGAGGGGGTGCAGATACGCAGTATTTT
CSVRGGADTQYF